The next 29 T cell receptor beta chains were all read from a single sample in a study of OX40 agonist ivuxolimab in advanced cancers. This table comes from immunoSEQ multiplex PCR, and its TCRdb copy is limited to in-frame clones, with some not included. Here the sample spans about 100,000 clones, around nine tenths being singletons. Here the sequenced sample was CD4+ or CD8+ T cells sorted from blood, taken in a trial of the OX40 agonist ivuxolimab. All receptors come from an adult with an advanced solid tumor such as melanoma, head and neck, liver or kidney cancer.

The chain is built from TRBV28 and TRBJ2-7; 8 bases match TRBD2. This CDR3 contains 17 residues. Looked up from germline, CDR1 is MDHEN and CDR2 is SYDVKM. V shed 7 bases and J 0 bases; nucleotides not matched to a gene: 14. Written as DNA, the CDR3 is TGTGCCAGCACTAAGCGGGGGAGCGGGGTAAGCTCCTACGAGCAGTACTTC. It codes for CASTKRGSGVSSYEQYF.

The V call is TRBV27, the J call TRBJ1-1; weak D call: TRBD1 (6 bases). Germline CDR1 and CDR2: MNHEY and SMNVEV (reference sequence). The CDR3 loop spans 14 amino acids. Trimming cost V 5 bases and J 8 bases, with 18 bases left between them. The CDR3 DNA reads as TGTGCCAGCAGTAGCAGCACCGGGACACTGGAAGCTTTCTTT. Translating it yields CASSSSTGTLEAFF.

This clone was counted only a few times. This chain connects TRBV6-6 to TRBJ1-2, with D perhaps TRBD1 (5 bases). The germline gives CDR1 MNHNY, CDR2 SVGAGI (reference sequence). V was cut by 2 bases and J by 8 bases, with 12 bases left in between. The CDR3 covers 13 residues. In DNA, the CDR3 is TGTGCCAGCAGTTACGCGCAGGGACTGGGCTACACCTTC. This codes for CASSYAQGLGYTF.

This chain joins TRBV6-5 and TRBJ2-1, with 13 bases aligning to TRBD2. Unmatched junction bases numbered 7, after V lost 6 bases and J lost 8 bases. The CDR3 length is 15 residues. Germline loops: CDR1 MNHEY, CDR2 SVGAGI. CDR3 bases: TGTGCCAGCAGGTCCGGGACTAGCGGGATCTATGAGCAGTTCTTC. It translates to CASRSGTSGIYEQFF.

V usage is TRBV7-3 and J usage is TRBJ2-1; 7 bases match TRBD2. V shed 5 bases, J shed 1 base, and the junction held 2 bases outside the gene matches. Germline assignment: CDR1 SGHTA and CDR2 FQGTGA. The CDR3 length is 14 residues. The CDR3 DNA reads TGTGCCAGCAGCCCGGGGGGATCCTACAATGAGCAGTTCTTC. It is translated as CASSPGGSYNEQFF. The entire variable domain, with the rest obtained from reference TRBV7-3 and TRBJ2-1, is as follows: GAGVSQTPSNKVTEKGKYVELRCDPISGHTALYWYRQSLGQGPEFLIYFQGTGAADDSGLPNDRFFAVRPEGSVSTLKIQRTERGDSAVYLCASSPGGSYNEQFFGPGTRLTVL.

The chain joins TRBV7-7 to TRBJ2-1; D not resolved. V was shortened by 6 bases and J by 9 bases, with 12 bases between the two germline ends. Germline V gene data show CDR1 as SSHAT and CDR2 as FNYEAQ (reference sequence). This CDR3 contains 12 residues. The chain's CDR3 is CASSSRESEQFF. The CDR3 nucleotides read TGTGCCAGCAGTTCTAGGGAATCTGAGCAGTTCTTC. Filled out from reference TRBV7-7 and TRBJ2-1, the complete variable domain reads GAGVSQSPRYKVTKRGQDVTLRCDPISSHATLYWYQQALGQGPEFLTYFNYEAQPDKSGLPSDRFSAERPEGSISTLTIQRTEQRDSAMYRCASSSRESEQFFGPGTRLTVL.

In DNA form, the CDR3 reads TGTGCCTGGGGACACTCTTGGGAAAAACTGTTTTTT. Translating it yields CAWGHSWEKLFF. This chain joins TRBV30 and TRBJ1-4; maybe TRBD1 (5 bases). CDR3 size: 12 residues. V was shortened by 5 bases and J by 8 bases, with 12 bases between the two germline ends. Germline assignment: CDR1 GTSNPN and CDR2 SVGIG (reference sequence).

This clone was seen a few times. The CDR3 loop reads CASSLGGLEADTQYF. The DNA of the CDR3 is TGCGCCAGCAGCTTGGGAGGGCTCGAGGCAGATACGCAGTATTTT. This chain links TRBV5-1 with TRBJ2-3; D perhaps matches TRBD2 (5 bases). CDR1 and CDR2 (germline): SGHRS, YFSETQ. There are 15 residues in the CDR3. V lost 0 bases and J lost 4, with 12 bases in between.

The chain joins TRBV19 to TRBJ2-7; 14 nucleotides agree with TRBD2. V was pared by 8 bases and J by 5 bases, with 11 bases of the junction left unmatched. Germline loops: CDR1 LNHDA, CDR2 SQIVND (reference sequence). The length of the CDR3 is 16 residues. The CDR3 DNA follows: TGTGCCAGTTCTTACCCGACTAGCGGGAGGGTCCACGAGCAGTACTTC. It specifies CASSYPTSGRVHEQYF.

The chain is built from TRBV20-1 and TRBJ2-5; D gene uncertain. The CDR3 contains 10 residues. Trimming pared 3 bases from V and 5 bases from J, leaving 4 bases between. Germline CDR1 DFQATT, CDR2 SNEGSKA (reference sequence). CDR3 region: CSASLETQYF. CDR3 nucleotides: TGCAGTGCTAGTCTTGAGACCCAGTACTTC.

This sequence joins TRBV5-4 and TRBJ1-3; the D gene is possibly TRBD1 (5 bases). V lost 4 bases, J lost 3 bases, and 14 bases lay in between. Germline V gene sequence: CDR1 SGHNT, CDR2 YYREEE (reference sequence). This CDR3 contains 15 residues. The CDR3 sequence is CASSPTWGLGNTIYF. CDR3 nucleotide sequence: TGTGCCAGCAGCCCGACGTGGGGACTTGGAAACACCATATATTTT.

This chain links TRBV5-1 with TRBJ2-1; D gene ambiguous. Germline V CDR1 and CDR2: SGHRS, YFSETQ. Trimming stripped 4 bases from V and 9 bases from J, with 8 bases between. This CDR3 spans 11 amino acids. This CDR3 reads CASSRFVEQFF. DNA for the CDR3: TGCGCCAGCAGCCGGTTCGTTGAGCAGTTCTTC.

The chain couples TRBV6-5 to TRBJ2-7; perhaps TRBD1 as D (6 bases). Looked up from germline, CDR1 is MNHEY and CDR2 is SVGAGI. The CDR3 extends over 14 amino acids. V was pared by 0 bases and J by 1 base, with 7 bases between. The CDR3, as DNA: TGTGCCAGCAGTTACTCACAGGGTTCCTACGAGCAGTACTTC. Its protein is CASSYSQGSYEQYF.

For the CDR3, the DNA is TGTGCCAGCAGTGAAGGCGGTCTCCTGGGTCAGCCCCAGCATTTT. The encoded protein is CASSEGGLLGQPQHF. The chain couples TRBV2 to TRBJ1-5, with D hard to call. With 1 base removed from V and 6 bases from J, the gap between germline ends came to 13 bases. Per germline, CDR1 SNHLY and CDR2 FYNNEI. The CDR3 loop spans 15 amino acids.

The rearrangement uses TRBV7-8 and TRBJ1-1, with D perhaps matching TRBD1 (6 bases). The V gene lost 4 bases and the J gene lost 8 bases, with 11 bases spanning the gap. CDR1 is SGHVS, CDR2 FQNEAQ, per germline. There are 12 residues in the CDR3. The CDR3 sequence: CASSSRTEEAFF. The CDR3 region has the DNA TGTGCCAGCAGCTCCCGGACAGAGGAAGCTTTCTTT.

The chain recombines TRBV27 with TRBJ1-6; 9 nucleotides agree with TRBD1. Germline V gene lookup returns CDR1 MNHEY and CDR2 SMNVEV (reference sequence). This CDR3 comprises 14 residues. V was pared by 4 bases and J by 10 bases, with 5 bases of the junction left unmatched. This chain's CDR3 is CASSSQGAGSPLHF. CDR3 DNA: TGTGCCAGCAGTTCACAGGGGGCGGGCTCACCCCTCCACTTT.

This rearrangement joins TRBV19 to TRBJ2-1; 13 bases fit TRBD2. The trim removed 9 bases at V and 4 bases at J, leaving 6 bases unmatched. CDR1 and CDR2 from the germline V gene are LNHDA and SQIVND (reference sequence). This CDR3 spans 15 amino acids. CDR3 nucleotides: TGTGCCAGCAGACTAGCGGGAGGCCGTTACAATGAGCAGTTCTTC. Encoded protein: CASRLAGGRYNEQFF.

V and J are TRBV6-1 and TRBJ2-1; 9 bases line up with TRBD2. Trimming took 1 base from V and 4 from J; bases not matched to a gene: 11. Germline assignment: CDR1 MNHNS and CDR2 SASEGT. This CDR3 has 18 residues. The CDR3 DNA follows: TGTGCCAGCAGTGAAGGGTGGGATGCGGGAGGGTTATACAATGAGCAGTTCTTC. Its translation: CASSEGWDAGGLYNEQFF.

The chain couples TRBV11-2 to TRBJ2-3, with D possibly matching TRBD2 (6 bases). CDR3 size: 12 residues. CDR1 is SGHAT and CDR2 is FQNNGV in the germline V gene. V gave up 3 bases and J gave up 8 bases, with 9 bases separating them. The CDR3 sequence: CASSLGGFTQYF. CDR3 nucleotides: TGTGCCAGCAGCTTGGGGGGATTTACGCAGTATTTT.

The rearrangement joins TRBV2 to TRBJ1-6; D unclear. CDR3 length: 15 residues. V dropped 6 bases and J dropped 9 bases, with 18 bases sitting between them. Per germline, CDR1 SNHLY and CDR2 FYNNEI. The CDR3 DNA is TGTGCCAGCAGCGCACCGGCAGGACGGGGTTCACCCCTCCACTTT. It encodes CASSAPAGRGSPLHF.

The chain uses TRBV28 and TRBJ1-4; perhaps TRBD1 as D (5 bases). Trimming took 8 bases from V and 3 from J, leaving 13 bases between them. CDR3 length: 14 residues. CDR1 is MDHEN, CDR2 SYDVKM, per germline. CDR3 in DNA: TGTGCCAGCCGTCCTGGGACGGCTAATGAAAAACTGTTTTTT. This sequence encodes CASRPGTANEKLFF.

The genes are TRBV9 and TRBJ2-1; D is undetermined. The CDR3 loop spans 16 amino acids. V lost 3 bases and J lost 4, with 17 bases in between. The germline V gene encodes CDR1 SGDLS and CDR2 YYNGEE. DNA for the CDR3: TGTGCCAGCAGCGGAGGTCGAGGCAAACGGTACAATGAGCAGTTCTTC. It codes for CASSGGRGKRYNEQFF.

The CDR3 sequence: CASSLGRTNYGYTF. CDR3 nucleotide sequence: TGCGCCAGCAGCTTGGGTCGGACTAACTATGGCTACACCTTC. This rearrangement joins TRBV5-1 to TRBJ1-2; D gene ambiguous. Trimming stripped 0 bases from V and 0 bases from J, with 6 bases between. Germline loops: CDR1 SGHRS, CDR2 YFSETQ. The CDR3 has 14 amino acids.

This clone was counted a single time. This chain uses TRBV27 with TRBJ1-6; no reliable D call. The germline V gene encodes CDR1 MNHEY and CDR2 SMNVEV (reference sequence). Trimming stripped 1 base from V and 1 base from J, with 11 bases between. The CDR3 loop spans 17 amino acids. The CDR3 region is CASSLYGRGSYNSPLHF. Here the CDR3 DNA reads TGTGCCAGCAGTTTATACGGGAGAGGTTCCTATAATTCACCCCTCCACTTT.

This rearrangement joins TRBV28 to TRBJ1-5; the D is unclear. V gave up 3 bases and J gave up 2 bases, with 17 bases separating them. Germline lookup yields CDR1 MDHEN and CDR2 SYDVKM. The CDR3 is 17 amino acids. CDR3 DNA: TGTGCCAGCAGTTTTGCGGCCGGGCCCCCGGGCAATCAGCCCCAGCATTTT. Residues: CASSFAAGPPGNQPQHF.

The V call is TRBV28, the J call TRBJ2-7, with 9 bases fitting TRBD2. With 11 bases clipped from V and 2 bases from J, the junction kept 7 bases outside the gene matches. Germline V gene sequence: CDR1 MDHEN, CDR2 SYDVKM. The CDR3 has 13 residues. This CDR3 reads CAGRSSGAYEQYF. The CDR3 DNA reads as TGTGCCGGCCGTTCTAGCGGGGCCTACGAGCAGTACTTC.

The CDR3 spells CASSSSGRSRYEQYF. Here the CDR3 DNA reads TGTGCCAGCAGCTCCAGCGGGAGATCCCGCTACGAGCAGTACTTC. The chain carries TRBV6-5 and TRBJ2-7; TRBD2 aligns across 8 bases. Losses at the gene ends were 6 bases for V and 3 bases for J; bases not matched to a gene: 10. There are 15 residues in the CDR3. Germline assignment: CDR1 MNHEY and CDR2 SVGAGI.

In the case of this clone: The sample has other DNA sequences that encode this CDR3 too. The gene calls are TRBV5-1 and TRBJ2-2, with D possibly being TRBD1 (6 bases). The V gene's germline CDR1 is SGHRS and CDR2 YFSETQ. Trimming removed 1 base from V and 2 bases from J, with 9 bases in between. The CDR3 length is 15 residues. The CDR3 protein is CASSLLGQNTGELFF. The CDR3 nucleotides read TGCGCCAGCAGCTTGCTGGGACAAAACACCGGGGAGCTGTTTTTT.

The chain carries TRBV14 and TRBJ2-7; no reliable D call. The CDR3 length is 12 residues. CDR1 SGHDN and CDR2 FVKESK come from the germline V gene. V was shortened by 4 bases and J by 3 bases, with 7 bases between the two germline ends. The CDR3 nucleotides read TGTGCCAGCAGCCCCGCACACTACGAGCAGTACTTC. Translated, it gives CASSPAHYEQYF.